This T cell receptor beta chain originates from a study of Ad26.COV2.S vaccination and SARS-CoV-2 variants. CDR3 length: 13 amino acids. The V and J ends lost 2 bases and 6 bases respectively, with 10 bases between them. To note about this clone: Its specificity is not known.

Study findings and constraints: Individuals receiving vaccine had higher spike-specific TCR breadth than placebo recipients did. Vaccinees and placebo recipients showed similar non-spike TCR breadth.

Using immunoSEQ multiplex PCR, the repertoire was profiled, and TCRdb retains in-frame clones only, with some absent. The sample carries approximately 340,000 clones, about 90% recorded once. Specimen: peripheral blood, collected after recovery from COVID-19. This TCR came from a human donor who had recovered from COVID-19. This rearrangement joins TRBV12-3 or TRBV12-4 to TRBJ1-1, with D tentatively TRBD1 (6 bases). The CDR3 nucleotides read TGTGCCAGCAGTTTAAGGGGGTTCTCTGAAGCTTTCTTT. Protein product: CASSLRGFSEAFF.